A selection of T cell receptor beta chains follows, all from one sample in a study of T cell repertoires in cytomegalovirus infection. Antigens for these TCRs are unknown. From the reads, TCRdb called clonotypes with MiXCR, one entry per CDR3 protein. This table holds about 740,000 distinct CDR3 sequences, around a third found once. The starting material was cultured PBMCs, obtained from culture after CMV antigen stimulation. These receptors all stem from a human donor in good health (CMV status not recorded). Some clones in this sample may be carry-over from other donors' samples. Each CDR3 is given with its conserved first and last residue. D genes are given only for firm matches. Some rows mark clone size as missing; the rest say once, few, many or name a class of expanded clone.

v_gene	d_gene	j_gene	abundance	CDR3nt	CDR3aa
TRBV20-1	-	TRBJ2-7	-	TGCAGTGCTAGAGAGGGACCGCCAACGCCCGACAACGAGCAGTACTTC	CSAREGPPTPDNEQYF
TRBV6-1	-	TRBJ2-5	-	TGTGCCAGCAAGGTCCGCGGGGGCCTGGAGACCCAGTACTTC	CASKVRGGLETQYF
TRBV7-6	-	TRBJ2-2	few	TGTGCCAGCAGCCCTTATGTGGGGACGGTGAACACCGGGGAGCTGTTTTTT	CASSPYVGTVNTGELFF
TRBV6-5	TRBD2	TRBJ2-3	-	TGTGCCAGCAGTTACAATTCAGCGGGGCCCGGGGATACGCAGTATTTT	CASSYNSAGPGDTQYF
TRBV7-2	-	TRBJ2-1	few	TGTGCCAGCAGTCGCCGGGGGTTCGAATACAATGAGCAGTTCTTC	CASSRRGFEYNEQFF
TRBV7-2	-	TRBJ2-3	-	TGTGCCAGCAGCTTAGATACTGGGGATACGCAGTATTTT	CASSLDTGDTQYF
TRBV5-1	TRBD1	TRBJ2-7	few	TGCGCCAGCAAAAGGACAGGACCCTACGAGCAGTACTTC	CASKRTGPYEQYF
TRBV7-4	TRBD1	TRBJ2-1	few	TGTGCCAGCAGCTTAGCGCCGGGACAGAATGCTAGGCCCTACTCCTACAATGAGCAGTTCTTC	CASSLAPGQNARPYSYNEQFF
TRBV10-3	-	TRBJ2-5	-	TGTGCCATCAGTGACAGGGAGGAAGAGACCCAGTACTTC	CAISDREEETQYF
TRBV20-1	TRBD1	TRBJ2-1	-	TGCAGTGCTAGTCAGGGGGTAAGGGCTTACAATGAGCAGTTCTTC	CSASQGVRAYNEQFF
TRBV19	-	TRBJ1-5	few	TGTGCCAGTAGTATACGGGGAAAGGGGAATCAGCCCCAGCATTTT	CASSIRGKGNQPQHF
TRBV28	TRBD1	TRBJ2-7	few	TGTGCCAGCAGTTTACAGGGGGCCCCTAGTTTGCAGTACTTC	CASSLQGAPSLQYF
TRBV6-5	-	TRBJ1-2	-	TGTGCCAGCAGTTACTCGATAGGTGGTGGCTACACCTTC	CASSYSIGGGYTF
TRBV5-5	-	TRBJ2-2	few	TGTGCCAGCAGCCTTGACAGGTCTCACACCGGGGAGCTGTTTTTT	CASSLDRSHTGELFF
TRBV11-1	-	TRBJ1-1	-	TGTGCCAGCAGCTTTCAGGCGGTAACTGAAGCTTTCTTT	CASSFQAVTEAFF
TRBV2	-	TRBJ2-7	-	TGTGCCAGCAGTGAAGCGCGAAAGGGATTCTCCTACGAGCAGTACTTC	CASSEARKGFSYEQYF
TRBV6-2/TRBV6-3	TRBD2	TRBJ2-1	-	TGTGCCAGCAGACACCTCGGGACTAGCGGGAGCAGCTACAATGAGCAGTTCTTC	CASRHLGTSGSSYNEQFF
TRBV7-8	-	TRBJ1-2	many	TGTGCCAGCAGCTCCGTGGGGGCCTTGATGAACTATGGCTACACCTTC	CASSSVGALMNYGYTF
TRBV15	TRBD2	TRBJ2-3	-	TGTGCCACCACGGGCGGGAGGGCCGGAGATACGCAGTATTTT	CATTGGRAGDTQYF
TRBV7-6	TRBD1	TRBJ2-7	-	TGTGCCAGCAGCCAACCGAGTACAGGGGGCAGTAGGAAGCAGTACTTC	CASSQPSTGGSRKQYF
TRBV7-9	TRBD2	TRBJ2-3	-	TGTGCCAGCAGCTGGACTAGCGGGAGAGATACGCAGTATTTT	CASSWTSGRDTQYF
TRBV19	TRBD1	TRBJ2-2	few	TGTGCCAGTAGTGGGACAGCCCTTAACACCGGGGAGCTGTTTTTT	CASSGTALNTGELFF
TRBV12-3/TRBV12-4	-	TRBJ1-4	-	TGTGCCAGCAGTGATACCGGGACATATGAAAAACTGTTTTTT	CASSDTGTYEKLFF
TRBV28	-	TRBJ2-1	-	TGTGCCAGCAGAACTCGGGACATCTACAATGAGCAGTTCTTC	CASRTRDIYNEQFF
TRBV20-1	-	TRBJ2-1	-	TGCAGTGCTAGAGACCGGAGCCGGGGAAACAATGAGCAGTTCTTC	CSARDRSRGNNEQFF
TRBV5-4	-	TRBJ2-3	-	TGTGCCAGCAGGCTAGGGATTTCTAGCACAGATACGCAGTATTTT	CASRLGISSTDTQYF
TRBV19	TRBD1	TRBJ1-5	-	TGTGCCAGTAGTATAGGGACAGGGGGCTTCGATCAGCCCCAGCATTTT	CASSIGTGGFDQPQHF
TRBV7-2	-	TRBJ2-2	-	TGTGCCAGCAGCTTCATACCCACCGGGGAGCTGTTTTTT	CASSFIPTGELFF
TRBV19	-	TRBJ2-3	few	TGTGCCAGTAGTATCGGGGGTGCTATAGATACGCAGTATTTT	CASSIGGAIDTQYF
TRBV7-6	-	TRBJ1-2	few	TGTGCCAGCAGCTTAACCGCTTTGGGGCCCCATAGGGGCTACACCTTC	CASSLTALGPHRGYTF
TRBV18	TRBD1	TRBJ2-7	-	TGTGCCAGCTCAACAGACAGGGGCTCTAGGGAGCAGTACTTC	CASSTDRGSREQYF
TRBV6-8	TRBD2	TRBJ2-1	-	TGTGCCAGCAGTCACGGACTAGCGGGAGGCCGATCCTACAATGAGCAGTTCTTC	CASSHGLAGGRSYNEQFF
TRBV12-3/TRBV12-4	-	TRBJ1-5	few	TGTGCCAGCAGTGCGGACTGGGATCAGCCCCAGCATTTT	CASSADWDQPQHF
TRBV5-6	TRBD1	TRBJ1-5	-	TGTGCCAGCAGCTATGGGACAGGGGGCAAACAGCCCCAGCATTTT	CASSYGTGGKQPQHF
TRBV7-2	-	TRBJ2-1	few	TGTGCCAGCAGCTTAGAGGTGGGGTATGAGCAGTTCTTC	CASSLEVGYEQFF
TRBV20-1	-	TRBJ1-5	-	TGCAGTGCTGCACCTGATAGGGCCGGACAGCCCCAGCATTTT	CSAAPDRAGQPQHF
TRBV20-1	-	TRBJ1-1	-	TGCAGTGCTGGGGACGGATTGAACACTGAAGCTTTCTTT	CSAGDGLNTEAFF
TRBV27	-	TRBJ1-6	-	TGTGCCAGCAGCCGGATTCAGGCGCCGGGGGTCCTCCACTTT	CASSRIQAPGVLHF
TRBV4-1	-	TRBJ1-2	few	TGCGCCAGCAGCCAAGATGGGGGGAAGAACACCTTC	CASSQDGGKNTF
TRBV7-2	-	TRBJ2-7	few	TGTGCCAGCAGCTCAGGGGGGGGGCTAACCTACGAGCAGTACTTC	CASSSGGGLTYEQYF
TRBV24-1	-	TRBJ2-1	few	TGTGCCACCAGTCGGGGGCACAATGAGCAGTTCTTC	CATSRGHNEQFF
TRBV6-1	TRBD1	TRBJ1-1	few	TGTGCCAGCAGTCAGCCGGGACAGGGAGAAGCTTTCTTT	CASSQPGQGEAFF
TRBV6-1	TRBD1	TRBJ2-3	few	TGTGCCAGCAGCTTACAGGGGGCAAGGGATACGCAGTATTTT	CASSLQGARDTQYF
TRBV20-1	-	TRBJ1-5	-	TGCAGTGCTGGACCGGATAGCAATCAGCCCCAGCATTTT	CSAGPDSNQPQHF
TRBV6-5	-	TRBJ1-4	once	TGTGCCAGCAGTTTGAACCAGGGGAGGAGGGGGGAAAAACTGTTTTTT	CASSLNQGRRGEKLFF
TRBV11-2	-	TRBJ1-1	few	TGTGCCAGCAGCTTATCTCGGGGGGCCAACCTGAACACTGAAGCTTTCTTT	CASSLSRGANLNTEAFF
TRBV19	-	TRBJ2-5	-	TGTGCCAGTTCAACCCGCAGTACGGAGACCCAGTACTTC	CASSTRSTETQYF
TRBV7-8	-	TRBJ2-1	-	TGTGCCAGCAGCTATCTTCGCGGGGCGCAGTTCTTC	CASSYLRGAQFF
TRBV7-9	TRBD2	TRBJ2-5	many	TGTGCCAGCAGCGCTAGCGGACAAGAGACCCAGTACTTC	CASSASGQETQYF
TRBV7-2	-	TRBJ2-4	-	TGTGCCAGCAGCTTAGGTAGAGGGAACCTAGAAGGCAAAAACATTCAGTACTTC	CASSLGRGNLEGKNIQYF
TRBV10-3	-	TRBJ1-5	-	TGTGCCATCAGTACAGGGAGCAATCAGCCCCAGCATTTT	CAISTGSNQPQHF
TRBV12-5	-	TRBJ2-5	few	TGTGCTAGTGGTCCCCCAGGACGGAACCAAGAGACCCAGTACTTC	CASGPPGRNQETQYF
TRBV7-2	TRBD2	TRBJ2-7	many	TGTGCCAGCAGCTTTAGAGGCGGGGGCTACGAGCAGTACTTC	CASSFRGGGYEQYF
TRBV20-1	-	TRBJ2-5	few	TGCAGTGCTAGTTCGGTAGCTGGAGAGACCCAGTACTTC	CSASSVAGETQYF